The sample holds a few counts of the clone carrying this T cell receptor (beta chain). The CDR3 has 12 amino acids. Germline V gives CDR1 SGHTA, CDR2 FQGNSA. The V end lost 4 bases, the J end lost 6 bases, and 7 bases lay between the germline ends. The source of the sample is a study of early T cells in non-severe SARS-CoV-2 infection. Across the whole study: From unsorted whole blood, bulk RNA was sequenced, and the chains remained unpaired.

Using its own MiXCR run on the 5' RACE reads, TCRdb lists one record per CDR3 protein. The data contain more than 40,000 distinct CDR3 sequences, 6% to 8.5% of them singletons. The source is an adult who was a healthcare worker with PCR-confirmed SARS-CoV-2 infection or an uninfected control (not recorded which). Source material: whole blood. This chain links TRBV7-2 with TRBJ2-1; D perhaps matches TRBD2 (6 bases). The CDR3 coding sequence is TGTGCCAGCAGCTCGACTAGCAATGAGCAGTTCTTC. It specifies CASSSTSNEQFF.